This TCR beta chain was sequenced in a study of cytomegalovirus exposure and HLA in healthy donors. Researchers ran the PCR with 60 Vbeta and 13 Jbeta primers. Clones were read by immunoSEQ multiplex PCR, and TCRdb kept only the in-frame ones, dropping some. This sample has under 200,000 clones, with around 80% found just once. The receptor comes from a woman between 40 and 55 years old in good health and CMV-seropositive. Sequenced sample: PBMCs.

The CDR3 coding sequence is TGTGCCTGGAGTGCCGGGGATAGCAATCAGCCCCAGCATTTT. Its translation is CAWSAGDSNQPQHF. The chain links TRBV30 to TRBJ1-5; D is undetermined. CDR1 and CDR2 from the germline V gene are GTSNPN and SVGIG (reference sequence). The V end lost 1 base, the J end lost 0 bases, and 7 bases lay between the germline ends. This CDR3 is built from 14 residues.